Presented here are 12 T cell receptor beta chains from one specimen sequenced in a study of beta chain features in type 1 diabetes. Sequencing targeted expressed TCRB transcripts, as all isolated RNA had been reverse transcribed. The method was immunoSEQ multiplex PCR; TCRdb's version includes in-frame clones alone and lacks a portion of them. The sample carries some 270,000 clones, 11% to 15% recorded once. The specimen sequenced was naive CD4+ T cells from blood. These TCRs come from a woman in her thirties or forties in good health.

The gene calls are TRBV6-6 and TRBJ2-2; unclear D gene. The V end lost 8 bases, the J end lost 2 bases, and 15 bases lay between the germline ends. CDR1 and CDR2 (germline): MNHNY, SVGAGI (reference sequence). CDR3 length equals 15 residues. The CDR3 DNA is TGTGCCAGCTCTTCAGGTCTGCCAAACACCGGGGAGCTGTTTTTT. As protein: CASSSGLPNTGELFF.

This clone has a handful of counts. The V and J genes are TRBV9 and TRBJ2-3, with D maybe TRBD1 (5 bases). Trimming removed 3 bases from V and 4 bases from J, with 30 bases in between. This CDR3 has 20 residues. Per germline, CDR1 SGDLS and CDR2 YYNGEE. DNA for the CDR3: TGTGCCAGCAGCGCCAATCCGAAGACGTACTCCAATAGGGGCCCAGATACGCAGTATTTT. This encodes CASSANPKTYSNRGPDTQYF.

The gene calls are TRBV7-2 and TRBJ2-3, with a weak D call TRBD2 (5 bases). V lost 5 bases, J lost 0 bases, and 15 bases lay in between. The germline V gene has CDR1 SGHTA and CDR2 FQGNSA. The CDR3 is 16 amino acids. The CDR3 region has the DNA TGTGCCAGCAGCCCCCTCCGAGGGCGGAGCACAGATACGCAGTATTTT. It yields the protein CASSPLRGRSTDTQYF. The full variable domain, completed using reference TRBV7-2 and TRBJ2-3, is GAGVSQSPSNKVTEKGKDVELRCDPISGHTALYWYRQSLGQGLEFLIYFQGNSAPDKSGLPSDRFSAERTGGSVSTLTIQRTQQEDSAVYLCASSPLRGRSTDTQYFGPGTRLTVL.

This clone was observed a few times. DNA of the CDR3: TGTGCCAGCAGCCGGGACAGGGGGCTTCTTAGCTATGGCTACACCTTC. Its translation: CASSRDRGLLSYGYTF. The rearrangement uses TRBV5-6 and TRBJ1-2, with 12 bases matching TRBD1. The J segment lost 4 bases and the V segment lost 4 bases, leaving 8 bases of the junction unmatched. Germline V gene lookup returns CDR1 SGHDT and CDR2 YYEEEE. This CDR3 contains 16 residues.

This clone has a handful of counts. V gene TRBV10-3 combines with J gene TRBJ1-1; D remains ambiguous. The CDR3 covers 15 residues. The V end was cut by 3 bases, the J end by 5 bases, with 16 bases between. Germline-derived CDR1 and CDR2 are ENHRY and SYGVKD. CDR3 region: CAISDRSGPGTEAFF. The CDR3 nucleotides read TGTGCCATCAGTGATCGTTCGGGTCCCGGTACTGAAGCTTTCTTT.

Points on this clone: Other DNA sequences in the sample encode the same CDR3. The CDR3 protein is CASSLTDSYNSPLHF. DNA of the CDR3: TGCGCCAGCAGCTTAACAGATTCCTATAATTCACCCCTCCACTTT. V usage is TRBV5-1 and J usage is TRBJ1-6, with D uncertain. Germline CDR1 and CDR2: SGHRS and YFSETQ. The CDR3 has 15 amino acids. Between the trimmed V and J ends, which lost 2 bases and 1 base, there was a span of 7 bases.

This clone came up a few times. The chain combines TRBV2 with TRBJ1-1, with D perhaps matching TRBD1 (5 bases). The germline V gene encodes CDR1 SNHLY and CDR2 FYNNEI. Trimming stripped 4 bases from V and 1 base from J, with 13 bases between. This CDR3 has 15 residues. In DNA, the CDR3 is TGTGCCAGCAGTGTCTTGGAGACAGCGAACACTGAAGCTTTCTTT. This sequence encodes CASSVLETANTEAFF.

V and J are TRBV18 and TRBJ2-5; D gene ambiguous. Germline loops: CDR1 KGHSH, CDR2 LQKENI. This CDR3 contains 11 residues. V lost 8 bases and J 2 bases, leaving 6 bases between the germline ends. CDR3 DNA: TGTGCCAGCGCAACACAAGAGACCCAGTACTTC. Translating it yields CASATQETQYF. Full variable domain (remainder filled in from reference TRBV18 and TRBJ2-5): NAGVMQNPRHLVRRRGQEARLRCSPMKGHSHVYWYRQLPEEGLKFMVYLQKENIIDESGMPKERFSAEFPKEGPSILRIQQVVRGDSAAYFCASATQETQYFGPGTRLLVL.

This clone was counted between two and nine times. The V and J genes are TRBV11-2 and TRBJ2-2; 9 bases align to TRBD2. CDR3 size: 16 residues. The V gene's germline CDR1 is SGHAT and CDR2 FQNNGV. The V and J ends lost 2 bases and 1 base, in that order; junction bases with no gene match: 2. Written as DNA, the CDR3 is TGTGCCAGCAGCTTAACAGCGGGGGGGAACACCGGGGAGCTGTTTTTT. Translated: CASSLTAGGNTGELFF.

This clone has more than one count but fewer than ten. The chain recombines TRBV2 with TRBJ1-5; the D gene is possibly TRBD1 (6 bases). The V gene lost 6 bases and the J gene lost 8 bases, with 17 bases spanning the gap. CDR1 is SNHLY, CDR2 FYNNEI, per germline. The CDR3 runs 14 residues. CDR3 protein: CASRQGGALKPQHF. CDR3 bases: TGTGCCAGCAGGCAAGGGGGGGCCCTCAAGCCCCAGCATTTT.

A remark on this clone: The junction does not match germline at one end; this may be a read error. The V and J genes are TRBV5-4 and TRBJ2-7, with TRBD1 identical over 7 bases. The CDR3 totals 13 residues. CDR1 and CDR2 from the germline V gene are SGHNT and YYREEE (reference sequence). The CDR3: CASRLGQQYEQYF. The DNA of the CDR3 is TGTGCCAGCAGATTGGGACAGCAGTACGAGCAGTACTTC.

The chain links TRBV2 to TRBJ1-6; 9 nucleotides agree with TRBD1. Per the germline V gene, CDR1 is SNHLY and CDR2 is FYNNEI. V was clipped by 4 bases and J by 6 bases; unmatched bases: 7. This CDR3 is 16 amino acids long. The CDR3 coding sequence is TGTGCCAGCAGTGTTTCCCCGGGACAGGGTAATTCACCCCTCCACTTT. As protein: CASSVSPGQGNSPLHF.